This T cell receptor (beta chain) was identified during a study of cytomegalovirus exposure and HLA in healthy donors listed by TCRdb under 2017. Some background on the complete study: According to an earlier analysis of 587 of the donors, about 179 million T cells yielded some 110 million unique TCR beta sequences and about 280 Gb of sequence data. Among the roughly 400 genotyped donors, around 81% belonged to the genetic ancestry cluster associated with self-reported Caucasian donors. Typing coverage varied by locus: roughly 620-640 donors for A, B, C, DRB1 and DQB1; approximately 500 for DQA1; approximately 610 for DPA1; approximately 470 for DPB1. Genome-wide SNP genotypes for about 55% of the roughly 670 donors were used in a later genetic analysis, which treated that subset as a discovery cohort. To decide whether each TCR beta V gene segment behaved as functional or pseudogenic, an earlier analysis of some 600 of the donors relied on high-throughput TCR beta sequencing. Rather than using new phenotypic data, the later analysis identified candidate immune exposures from TCR beta sequences and from how often those sequences occurred across donors. Because of strong linkage in the cohort, 5 or 6 DR-DQ haplotypes were treated as single units for association and clustering. Every repertoire in the discovery cohort had been generated on one and the same sequencing platform. A later analysis re-analyzed previously published TCR beta repertoires from 660 or so donors and added high-resolution HLA genotyping to study TCR occurrence patterns. Class I and class II HLA loci were covered by the typing at four-digit resolution. Across approximately 400 genotyped donors of the cohort, an average of about 200,000 unique TCR beta nucleotide sequences per donor were sequenced, and approximately 19% of those sequences were non-productive. The study aimed to test whether signatures of past pathogen exposure could be identified by cataloging public T cell receptors. To predict cytomegalovirus infection status, the study brought together high-throughput TCR immunosequencing, statistical association of individual TCRs with disease status, and machine learning. Alongside the repertoire data, information on donor age, sex, ethnicity and CMV serostatus was compiled. Besides the first cohort of 550 to 750 subjects, a separate validation cohort made up of 120 different subjects was used. An early release covering 500 to 750 HLA-typed donors comprised approximately 290 gigabases of sequencing data and 85 million to 100 million unique TCR sequences. The study used immunosequencing to profile the T cell repertoires of about 670 subjects and linked those repertoires to cytomegalovirus serostatus.

The cohort comprised around 690 healthy bone marrow donors. At the time of sampling, every cohort member was nominally healthy, though immune exposures that went unrecorded were likely present. The donor was CMV seropositive and belonged to the group of about 290 seropositive cohort members. Each donor provided a peripheral blood sample, and peripheral blood mononuclear cells were used for TCR beta sequencing. The Qiagen DNeasy Blood Extraction Kit was used to extract genomic DNA from the blood cell samples. Library creation used the immunoSEQ multiplex PCR assay. A mixture of 60 forward primers for TCR Vbeta segments and 13 reverse primers for TCR Jbeta segments was used in the multiplex PCR. A multiplex PCR assay on genomic DNA amplified the CDR3 region of rearranged TCR beta genes. Amplified TCR beta libraries were sequenced as 87-base-pair reads on the Illumina HiSeq System. In the paper's pipeline: In a later analysis, some 80 million unique TCR beta chains were counted across the 650 to 750 repertoires, and about 10 million of these chains were shared by at least two donors. To remove PCR and sequencing errors, raw reads were error-corrected and collapsed into unique sequences using a nearest-neighbor algorithm that merged closely related sequences. CDR3 sequences were aligned to IMGT reference sequences to assign V, D and J gene segments. For a sequence to be retained, a match of at least six nucleotides was required to both a V gene segment and a J gene segment. Rearrangements were called productive when the CDR3 lacked stop codons and stayed in frame with V and J; all others were non-productive. CDR3 was defined by IMGT convention, running from the second conserved V-encoded cysteine to the conserved J-encoded phenylalanine. The earlier analysis of a few hundred of the donors excluded any sequence lacking an unambiguous match to a single V gene segment. In an earlier analysis of roughly 500 of the donors, V segments were called functional above 56.7% productive rearrangements and were called segregating when the between-donor standard deviation exceeded 5%. To diagnose cytomegalovirus status from the catalog of TCR beta chain sequences, a statistical classification framework was built. In a later analysis, TCR nucleotide sequences were compared against IMGT/GENE-DB human TR gene sequences so that V and J genes could be assigned. In a later analysis, CDR3 sequences and most-parsimonious VDJ recombination scenarios were assigned using the TCRdist pipeline. In a later analysis, each TCR beta chain was defined by its CDR3 amino acid sequence together with its V-gene family, and reads lacking a unique V-gene family were excluded. In a later analysis, 550 to 650 highly shared, low-generation-probability nucleotide sequences were removed to address suspected cross-contamination and a sequencing artifact. In a later analysis, a clonal expansion index for each public chain was calculated from normalized within-repertoire ranks of inferred template counts. Generation probabilities in a later analysis came from a VDJ recombination model fitted to out-of-frame rearrangements, and those results were checked against IGoR. In a later analysis, hypergeometric tests were used to score TCR-TCR, TCR-HLA and TCR-CMV co-occurrence, with a repertoire-size bias correction applied to TCR pairs. A later analysis estimated false discovery rates by permuting HLA or CMV assignments 20 times. In a later analysis, co-occurring TCRs were grouped using DBSCAN, with TCRdist sequence similarity added in when clustering inside HLA-allele-positive subsets. For co-occurrence clustering, repertoires with fewer than 30,000 or more than 120,000 public chains were excluded, along with roughly 5 repertoires with anomalous nucleotide sharing. The table was pulled from immuneACCESS by TCRdb, which kept in-frame rearrangements only. Such tables lose some clones; where checked, under half of the loss comes from unresolved V genes, and the rest has no known cause. V and J calls plus clone size are reproduced from that table; the DNA served to infer D and trimming. A total of under 90,000 clones appear in this sample, about three quarters of them only once. Under 3% of the sample belongs to the ten largest clones.

Measured from the cysteine to the phenylalanine, the CDR3 is 14 residues long. CDR3 DNA only is kept here, 42 bases in frame from base 1. Trimming at the junction amounts to 6 bases on V and 2 bases on J, and the germline ends lie 14 bases apart. The CDR1 and CDR2 encoded by the germline V gene are SGHVS and FQNEAQ. Study-level results and caveats: Correlated functional status among segregating V segments might be attributable to linkage disequilibrium, but an unknown experimental factor could not be ruled out. According to a later analysis, parvovirus B19, influenza, CMV and Epstein-Barr virus appeared linked to several top co-occurrence clusters. Across donors, most TCR sequences were observed very rarely, whereas some public TCRs were present in many individuals. A group of highly shared sequence variants was considered likely to be a technical artifact of the sequencing pipeline. Because the 87-base-pair reads could not distinguish some IMGT-functional V segments, including TRBV6-2 and TRBV6-3, those segments were excluded. A later analysis found that TCR association rates varied across HLA loci, with DRB1 alleles showing the most associated TCRs and HLA-C alleles the fewest. A later analysis found that HLA-associated TCR beta chains were more clonally expanded and had lower generation probabilities than equally common non-associated chains. In vitro tests confirmed that a few of the cytomegalovirus-associated TCR beta chains recognize cytomegalovirus antigens. Because some donors lacked HLA typing at each locus, the association tests relied only on the typed subset. The classifier was reported to diagnose cytomegalovirus status with high specificity and sensitivity in both the original cohort and the validation cohort. It was suggested by the authors that the approach could potentially be generalized to other disease states and immunological phenotypes. When HLA alleles, especially DR and DQ, strongly co-occurred, TCR associations were difficult to assign to individual alleles. Because counts were too low, seventeen rarely observed V segments, including chromosome 9 orphons, were left out of the earlier analysis of approximately 500 of the donors. Roughly uniform sequencing depth across donors was assumed in presence/absence analyses, although this assumption may not hold. Only TCR beta chains were sequenced in this cohort, and the absence of alpha or paired-chain data limited detectable features. The study listed 164 TCR beta chains as associated with cytomegalovirus. A later genetic analysis reported fewer N-insertions in productive TCRs among donors in an Asian-associated ancestry cluster than the roughly 670-donor mean. A further reported finding was that TCR beta sequences accurately predicted the HLA-A and HLA-B alleles for most subjects in the first cohort. At a false discovery rate of 0.05, a later analysis linked 15,000 to 20,000 TCR beta sequences to specific HLA alleles. For the cohort, immune exposure information was limited to CMV serostatus. An association between a missense DCLRE1C variant and V-gene and J-gene trimming of TCR beta chains was found in a later genetic analysis and replicated in an independent cohort. Broadly in line with IMGT annotations, most TCR beta V segments showed up in productive rearrangements about 87% or about 30% of the time in an earlier analysis of 587 of the donors. A later analysis found that most CMV-associated TCR beta chains appeared HLA-restricted, with HLA associations seemingly driven largely by CMV exposure.

For this clone: The specificity of this receptor is unknown. No base qualities exist here, and no much larger clone lies one base off it.

The chain was built from TRBV7-8 and TRBJ2-7; D gene: possibly TRBD1, on 5 matching bases. The material sequenced was PBMCs. The sequence came from a man in his fifties or sixties in good health and CMV-seropositive. The CDR3 protein sequence reads: CASRHGRTTYEQYF. The DNA sequence is TGTGCCAGCAGGCACGGACGGACAACCTACGAGCAGTACTTC.